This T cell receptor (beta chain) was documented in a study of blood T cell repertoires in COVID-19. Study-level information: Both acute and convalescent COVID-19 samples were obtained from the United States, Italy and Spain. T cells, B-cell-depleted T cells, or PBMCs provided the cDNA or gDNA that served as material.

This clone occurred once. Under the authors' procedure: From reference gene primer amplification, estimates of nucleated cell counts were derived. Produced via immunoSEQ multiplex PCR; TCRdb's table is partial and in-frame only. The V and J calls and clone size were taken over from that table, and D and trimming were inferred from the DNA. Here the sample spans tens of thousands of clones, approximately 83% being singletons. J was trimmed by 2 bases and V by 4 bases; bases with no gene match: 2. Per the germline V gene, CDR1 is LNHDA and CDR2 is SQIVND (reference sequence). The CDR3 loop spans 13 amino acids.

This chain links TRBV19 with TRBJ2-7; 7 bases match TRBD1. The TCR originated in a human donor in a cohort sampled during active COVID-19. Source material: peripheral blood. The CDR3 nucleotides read TGTGCCAGTAGTAAGGGACAGCCCTACGAGCAGTACTTC. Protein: CASSKGQPYEQYF.